The 8 T cell receptor beta chains presented below share a single source sample, sequenced in a study of graft-versus-host responses after intestinal transplantation. This table comes from immunoSEQ multiplex PCR, and its TCRdb copy is limited to in-frame clones, with some not included. Of 2,500 to 3,500 clones in the sample, more than 85% were seen once. The sample consisted of bone marrow, taken approximately 56 weeks after transplant. The receptors come from a human patient who received an intestinal transplant, so some T cells may come from the graft donor.

The V call is TRBV23-1, the J call TRBJ1-1; D may be TRBD1 (6 bases). TRBV23-1 is an ORF for which the function is uncertain. Trimming left V 3 bases short and J 4 bases short, with 6 bases between. This CDR3 region has 12 residues. The CDR3 here is CASSHRGTEAFF. In DNA, the CDR3 is TGCGCCAGCAGTCACAGGGGCACTGAAGCTTTCTTT.

On this clone itself: The sample carries other DNA sequences with the same CDR3. The chain uses TRBV6-5 and TRBJ1-2; 11 bases fit TRBD1. Germline CDR1 reads MNHEY; CDR2 reads SVGAGI. The CDR3 consists of 13 residues. With V trimmed by 5 bases and J by 4 bases, 0 bases remained unmatched. CDR3 residues: CASSGTGGYGYTF. The DNA of the CDR3 is TGTGCCAGCAGTGGGACAGGGGGCTATGGCTACACCTTC.

The V gene is TRBV5-1, the J gene TRBJ2-3; 12 bases are a match to TRBD2. J gave up 4 bases and V 4 bases, and 4 bases lay outside the gene matches. The germline gives CDR1 SGHRS, CDR2 YFSETQ. The CDR3 runs to 15 residues. Here the CDR3 reads CASSGTSGGPDTQYF. In DNA, the CDR3 is TGCGCCAGCAGCGGAACTAGCGGGGGGCCAGATACGCAGTATTTT.

This rearrangement joins TRBV6-1 to TRBJ2-5; 7 bases map to TRBD1. With V trimmed by 2 bases and J by 4 bases, 7 bases remained unmatched. CDR3 size: 15 residues. CDR1 MNHNS and CDR2 SASEGT come from the germline V gene. Here the CDR3 reads CASSEPRGLRETQYF. As DNA, the CDR3 is TGTGCCAGCAGTGAACCCAGGGGGTTAAGAGAGACCCAGTACTTC.

The sample holds a few counts of this clone. The gene calls are TRBV7-9 and TRBJ1-1; D ambiguous. Germline lookup yields CDR1 SEHNR and CDR2 FQNEAQ (reference sequence). With 7 bases removed from V and 1 base from J, the gap between germline ends came to 7 bases. The CDR3 extends over 12 amino acids. The CDR3 coding sequence is TGTGCCAGCACTGCGGGGAACACTGAAGCTTTCTTT. Amino acid sequence: CASTAGNTEAFF.

The rearrangement joins TRBV6-1 to TRBJ2-5, with D perhaps TRBD1 (5 bases). The end of the DNA aligns better with TRBJ2-7, so the J call may be wrong. CDR1 and CDR2 from the germline V gene are MNHNS and SASEGT. CDR3 length equals 18 residues. CDR3 loop: CASSGNSQDRAFSYEQYF. In DNA form, the CDR3 reads TGTGCCAGCAGTGGAAACTCACAGGACCGAGCGTTCTCCTACGAGCAGTACTTC.

This chain uses TRBV6-5 with TRBJ2-6; D ambiguous. The CDR3 totals 15 residues. Trimming took off 6 bases at V and 1 base at J, with 10 bases between the two ends. Germline CDR1 is MNHEY and CDR2 is SVGAGI. This chain's CDR3 is CASRNQASGANVLTF. CDR3 in DNA: TGTGCCAGCAGAAACCAGGCGTCTGGGGCCAACGTCCTGACTTTC.

The rearrangement links TRBV5-1 to TRBJ2-3; D unclear. Between the trimmed V and J ends, which lost 1 base and 0 bases, there was a span of 9 bases. CDR1 and CDR2 (germline): SGHRS, YFSETQ. This CDR3 spans 15 amino acids. The CDR3 spells CASSLTPESTDTQYF. CDR3 in DNA: TGCGCCAGCAGCTTGACCCCCGAAAGCACAGATACGCAGTATTTT.